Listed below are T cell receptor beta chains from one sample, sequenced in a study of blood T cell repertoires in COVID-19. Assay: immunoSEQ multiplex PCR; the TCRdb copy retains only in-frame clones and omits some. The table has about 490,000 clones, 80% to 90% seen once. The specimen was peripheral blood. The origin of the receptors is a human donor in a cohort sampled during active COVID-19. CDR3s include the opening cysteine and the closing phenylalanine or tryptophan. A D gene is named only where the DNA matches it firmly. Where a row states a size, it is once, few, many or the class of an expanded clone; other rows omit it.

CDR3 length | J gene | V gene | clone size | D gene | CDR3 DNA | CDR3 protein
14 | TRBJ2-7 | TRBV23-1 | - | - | TGCGCCAGCAGTCCCCTTGAGAAGACCTACGAGCAGTACTTC | CASSPLEKTYEQYF
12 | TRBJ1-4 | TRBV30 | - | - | TGTGCCTGGAGCCCTTTGAGGGAAAAACTGTTTTTT | CAWSPLREKLFF
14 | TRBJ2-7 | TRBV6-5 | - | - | TGTGCCAGCAGGTCGAGAGGAACCTCCTACGAGCAGTACTTC | CASRSRGTSYEQYF
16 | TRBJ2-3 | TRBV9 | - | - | TGTGCCAGCAGCGTAAAGGGGTCGCCAAGCACAGATACGCAGTATTTT | CASSVKGSPSTDTQYF
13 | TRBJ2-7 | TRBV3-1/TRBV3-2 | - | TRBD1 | TGTGCCAGCAGAAGGACAGGGGGTCACGAGCAGTACTTC | CASRRTGGHEQYF
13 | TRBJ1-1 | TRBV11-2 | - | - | TGTGCCAGCAGCTTAATGTCAGGCACTGAAGCTTTCTTT | CASSLMSGTEAFF
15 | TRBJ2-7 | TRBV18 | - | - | TGTGCCAGCTCCCCCAGAGACAGGCTACTCTACGAGCAGTACTTC | CASSPRDRLLYEQYF
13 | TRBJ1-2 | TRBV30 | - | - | TGTGCCTGGAGAGGCAGGGGTTCCTATGGCTACACCTTC | CAWRGRGSYGYTF
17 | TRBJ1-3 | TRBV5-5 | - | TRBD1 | TGTGCCAGCAGCTTGCTCCGGGACAGGGGATTTGGAAACACCATATATTTT | CASSLLRDRGFGNTIYF
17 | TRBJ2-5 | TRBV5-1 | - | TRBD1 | TGCGCCAGCAGCTTGGCCGGCCAGGGGGCAATAATCGAGACCCAGTACTTC | CASSLAGQGAIIETQYF
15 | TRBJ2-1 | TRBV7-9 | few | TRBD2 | TGTGCCAGCAGCACCCGACTAGCGGGTTACAATGAGCAGTTCTTC | CASSTRLAGYNEQFF
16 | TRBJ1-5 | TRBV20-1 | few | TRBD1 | TGCAGTGCTAGTGATGCCGGGACAGGGGGTTACCAGCCCCAGCATTTT | CSASDAGTGGYQPQHF
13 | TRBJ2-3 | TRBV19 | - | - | TGTGCCAGTAGTACCCTCAGGGTAGATACGCAGTATTTT | CASSTLRVDTQYF
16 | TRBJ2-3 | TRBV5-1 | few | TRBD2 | TGCGCCAGCAGCTCACTTAGCGGGAGGTTCACAGATACGCAGTATTTT | CASSSLSGRFTDTQYF
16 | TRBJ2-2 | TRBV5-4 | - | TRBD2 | TGTGCCAGCAGCTTGGCCCTAGCGGGAGTTACCGGGGAGCTGTTTTTT | CASSLALAGVTGELFF
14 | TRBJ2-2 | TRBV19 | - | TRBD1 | TGTGCCAGTAGTCAAACAGGGGGGTACGGGGAGCTGTTTTTT | CASSQTGGYGELFF
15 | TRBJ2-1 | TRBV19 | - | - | TGTGCCAGTAGTATCTCAGGGCGTATGGACAATGAGCAGTTCTTC | CASSISGRMDNEQFF
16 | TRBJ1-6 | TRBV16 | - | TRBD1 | TGTGCCAGCAGCCAATCCCCGGGACAGATGAATTCACCCCTCCACTTT | CASSQSPGQMNSPLHF
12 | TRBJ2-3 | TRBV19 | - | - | TGTGCCAGTAGGCCGGGAACAGATACGCAGTATTTT | CASRPGTDTQYF
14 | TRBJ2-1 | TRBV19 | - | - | TGTGCCAGTAGTATAGTCCTAGCAGTCCATGAGCAGTTCTTC | CASSIVLAVHEQFF
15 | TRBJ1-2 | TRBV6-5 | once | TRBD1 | TGTGCCAGCACAATGACGACAGGGACTAACTATGGCTACACCTTC | CASTMTTGTNYGYTF
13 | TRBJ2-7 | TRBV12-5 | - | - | TGTGCTAGTGGTTTGTCGGGGACCTACGAGCAGTACTTC | CASGLSGTYEQYF
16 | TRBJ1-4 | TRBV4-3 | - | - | TGCGCCAGCAGCCAAGAGGGCAGCCCAACTAATGAAAAACTGTTTTTT | CASSQEGSPTNEKLFF
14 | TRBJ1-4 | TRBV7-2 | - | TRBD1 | TGTGCCAGCAGCGCCAGGACAGGGGCTGAAAAACTGTTTTTT | CASSARTGAEKLFF
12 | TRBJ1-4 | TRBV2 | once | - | TGTGCCAGCAGTGTCCTATTCGAAAAACTGTTTTTT | CASSVLFEKLFF
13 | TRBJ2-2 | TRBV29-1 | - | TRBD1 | TGCAGCGTTGGGGACAGGGAGGCCGGGGAGCTGTTTTTT | CSVGDREAGELFF
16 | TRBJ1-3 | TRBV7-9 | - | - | TGTGCCAGCAGCTTAGCCGGAGGCAGCGCTGGAAACACCATATATTTT | CASSLAGGSAGNTIYF
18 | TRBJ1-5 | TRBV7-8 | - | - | TGTGCCAGCAGCTTAAAGCAGGGGCGACTTTATAGCAATCAGCCCCAGCATTTT | CASSLKQGRLYSNQPQHF
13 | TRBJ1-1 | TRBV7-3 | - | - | TGTGCCAGCAGCTTAAGTCCCAACTCTGAAGCTTTCTTT | CASSLSPNSEAFF
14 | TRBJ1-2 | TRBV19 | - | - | TGTGCCAGTAGTATGAAACAGGTTTCTCGGGGCTACACCTTC | CASSMKQVSRGYTF
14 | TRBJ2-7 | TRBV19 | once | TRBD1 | TGTGCCAGTAGTCCAAGGACAGGGGGCTACGAGCAGTACTTC | CASSPRTGGYEQYF
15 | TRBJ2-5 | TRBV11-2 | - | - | TGTGCCAGCAGCTTCCCAGGGAGGAGGGGAGAGACCCAGTACTTC | CASSFPGRRGETQYF
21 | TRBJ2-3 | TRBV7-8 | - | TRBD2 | TGTGCCAGCAGCTTAATATCCTTTACTAGCGGGGTCTGGGGAAGCACAGATACGCAGTATTTT | CASSLISFTSGVWGSTDTQYF
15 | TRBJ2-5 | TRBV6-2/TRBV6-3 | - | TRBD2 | TGTGCCAGCAGTTTTACAAGCGGGAGAGGAGAGACCCAGTACTTC | CASSFTSGRGETQYF
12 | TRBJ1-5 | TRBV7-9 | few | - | TGTGCCAGCGCGGCGGATTATCAGCCCCAGCATTTT | CASAADYQPQHF
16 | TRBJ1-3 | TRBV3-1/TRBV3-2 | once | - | TGTGCCAGCAGTATGGCAGGGGTCCCCTCTGGAAACACCATATATTTT | CASSMAGVPSGNTIYF
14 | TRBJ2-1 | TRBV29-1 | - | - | TGCAGCGTTGAATGGGCCTCTTTGCGTTACGAGCAGTTCTTC | CSVEWASLRYEQFF
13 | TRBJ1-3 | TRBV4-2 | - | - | TGTGCCAGCTCTTCCTACTCTGGAAACACCATATATTTT | CASSSYSGNTIYF
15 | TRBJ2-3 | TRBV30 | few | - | TGTGCCTGGAAAGTAGGCGGGGGCGACACAGATACGCAGTATTTT | CAWKVGGGDTDTQYF
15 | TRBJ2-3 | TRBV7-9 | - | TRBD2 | TGTGCCAGCAGCTTAGTTATAGCGGGAATGGCTACGCAGTATTTT | CASSLVIAGMATQYF
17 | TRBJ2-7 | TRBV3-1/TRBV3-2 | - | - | TGTGCCAGCAGCCGCTTTGGGGGGGGCGCCTCTCCATACGAGCAGTACTTC | CASSRFGGGASPYEQYF
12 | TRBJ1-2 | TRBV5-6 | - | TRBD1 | TGTGCCAGCAGCGTGGACAGGATTGGCTACACCTTC | CASSVDRIGYTF
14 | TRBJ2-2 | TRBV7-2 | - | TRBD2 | TGTGCCAGCAGCTTAAAGCGGGGCCGTGTGAAGCTGTTTTTT | CASSLKRGRVKLFF
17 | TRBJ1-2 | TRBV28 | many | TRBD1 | TGTGCCAGCAGTACCCAGCCGGGACAGGGGAATGTATATGGCTACACCTTC | CASSTQPGQGNVYGYTF
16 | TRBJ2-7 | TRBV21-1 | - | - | TGTGCCAGCAGCGGGAGCCGGGACAGGGTTCTCTACGAGCAGTACTTC | CASSGSRDRVLYEQYF
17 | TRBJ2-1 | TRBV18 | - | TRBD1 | TGTGCCAGCTCACCCTCGGACAGGTCCCGCTCCTACAATGAGCAGTTCTTC | CASSPSDRSRSYNEQFF
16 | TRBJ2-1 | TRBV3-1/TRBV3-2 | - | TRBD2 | TGTGCCAGCAGCCAGATAAGACTAGCGGGAGTCGATGAGCAGTTCTTC | CASSQIRLAGVDEQFF
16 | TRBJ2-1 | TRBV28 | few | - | TGTGCCAGCAGTCCAGGGGGCGGGAGGGCCGGAAATGAGCAGTTCTTC | CASSPGGGRAGNEQFF
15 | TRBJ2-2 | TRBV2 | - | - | TGTGCCAGCCAGTGGGGAGCGAGGGACACCGGGGAGCTGTTTTTT | CASQWGARDTGELFF
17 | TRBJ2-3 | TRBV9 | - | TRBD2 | TGTGCCAGCAGCCCAGGTGCGCTAGCGGGTCCTACAGATACGCAGTATTTT | CASSPGALAGPTDTQYF
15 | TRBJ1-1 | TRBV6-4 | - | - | TGTGCCAGCAGTCGTACCGTAGCCAGGAACACTGAAGCTTTCTTT | CASSRTVARNTEAFF
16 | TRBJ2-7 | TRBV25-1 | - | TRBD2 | TGTGCCAGCAGCTCCGACCGCGGGGGAACCACCTACGAGCAGTACTTC | CASSSDRGGTTYEQYF
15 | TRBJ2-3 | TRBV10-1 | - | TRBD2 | TGCGCCAGCAGTGAGCCGGGAGGTTCGTCGGATACGCAGTATTTT | CASSEPGGSSDTQYF
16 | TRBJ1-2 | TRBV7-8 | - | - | TGTGCCAGCAGCAGCCGGGACGGCGGGGCTAACTATGGCTACACCTTC | CASSSRDGGANYGYTF
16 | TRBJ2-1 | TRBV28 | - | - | TGTGCCAGCAGGGGGCAGTGGGTCAGCTCCTACAATGAGCAGTTCTTC | CASRGQWVSSYNEQFF
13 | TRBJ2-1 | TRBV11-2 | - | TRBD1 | TGTGCCAGCAGCCCCAGGGGGACCAATGAGCAGTTCTTC | CASSPRGTNEQFF
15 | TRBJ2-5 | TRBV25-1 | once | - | TGTGCCAGCAGTGAACCACTAGGTCGAGGAGAGACCCAGTACTTC | CASSEPLGRGETQYF
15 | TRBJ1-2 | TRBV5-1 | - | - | TGCGCCAGCAGCCCGGTCCCAGCGTCTAACTATGGCTACACCTTC | CASSPVPASNYGYTF